This TCR beta chain was found in a study of blood T cell repertoires in COVID-19 (dated by TCRdb to 2019 to 2021). General notes on the study: Collaborator samples came from the United States, Italy and Spain and covered acute and convalescent phases of COVID-19. The sample metadata nearly always contained a de-identified subject ID, COVID-19 status, age in years and sex. Where available, HLA class I and class II types were taken from metadata supplied by the sample provider and were not determined by assay-based typing. The material from the prospective study consisted of cDNA or gDNA derived from T cells, B-cell-depleted T cells, or PBMCs. The samples were drawn from two sources: the first 160 participants of the ongoing ImmuneRACE study, and 950 to 1,500 subjects contributed by 6 global collaborators. The repertoires were released in a freely available public database meant as a resource for research on the immune response to SARS-CoV-2. Deeply sampled blood TCRbeta repertoires from subjects exposed to, actively infected with, or recovered from COVID-19 were included in the dataset. Study-wide conclusions, independent of this receptor: Clinical and demographic metadata were provided uncurated, with the amount varying by source and participant.

This clone showed up just once. Its antigen is unknown. Base-call qualities are not available, and no considerably larger clone is one nucleotide away. The CDR3 spans 15 residues, from the cysteine through the phenylalanine. Only the CDR3 DNA is retained, 45 bases long and in frame from the first base. Via the germline V gene (reference sequence), CDR1 is SGHNT and CDR2 YYREEE. Trimming accounts for 1 base at V and 9 bases at J, while the number of junction bases matched to no gene is 6. Samples from volunteer blood donors who had recovered from COVID-19 were contributed by a second Seattle source. The collaborating institutions used their own protocols to collect whole blood in K2EDTA tubes. For TCRbeta analysis, collaborators shipped samples as frozen whole blood, isolated PBMCs, or DNA extracted from either of those sample types. The immunoSEQ Assay, a bias-controlled multiplex PCR, was used to amplify TCRbeta CDR3 regions from genomic DNA. For the original study's pipeline: Nucleated cell counts per sample were estimated from amplification of reference gene primers within the assay. To quantify the absolute abundance of each unique TCRbeta CDR3 rearrangement, sequence reads were collapsed and filtered. For each sample, productive Simpson clonality was calculated by taking the square root of Simpson's diversity index across productive rearrangements. TCRdb carries this immuneACCESS record with in-frame sequences only. Its versions omit some clonotypes, under half of them owing to an unresolved V gene in the studies checked, with the rest unexplained. That table is the source of V, J and clone size, and D and trimming were worked out from the DNA. This sample is represented by under 300,000 clones; under 90% of them were singletons. The ten largest clones capture approximately 0.94% of the sample.

The chain links TRBV5-4 with TRBJ1-6, and TRBD1 matches 8 of the central bases. The TCR comes from a middle-aged woman who had recovered from COVID-19. Sequences were obtained from peripheral blood. The nucleotide sequence reads TGTGCCAGCAGCTTGAGGATACAGGGGGGTTCACCCCTCCACTTT. This codes for CASSLRIQGGSPLHF.